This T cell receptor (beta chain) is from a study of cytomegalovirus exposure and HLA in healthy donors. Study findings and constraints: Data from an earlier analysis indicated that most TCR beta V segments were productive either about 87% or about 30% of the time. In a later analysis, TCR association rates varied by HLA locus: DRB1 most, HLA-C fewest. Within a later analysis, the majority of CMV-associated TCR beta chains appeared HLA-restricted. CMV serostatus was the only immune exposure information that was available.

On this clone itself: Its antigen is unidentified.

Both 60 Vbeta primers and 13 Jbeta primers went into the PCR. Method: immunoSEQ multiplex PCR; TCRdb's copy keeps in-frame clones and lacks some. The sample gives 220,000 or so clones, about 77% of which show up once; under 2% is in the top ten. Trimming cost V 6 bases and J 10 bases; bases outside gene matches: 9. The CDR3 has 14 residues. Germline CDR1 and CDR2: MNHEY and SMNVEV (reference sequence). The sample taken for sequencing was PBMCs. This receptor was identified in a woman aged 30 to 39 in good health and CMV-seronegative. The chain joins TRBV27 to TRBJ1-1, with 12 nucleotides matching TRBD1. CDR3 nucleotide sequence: TGTGCCAGCAGGGGGACAGGGGGCGTAGGAGGAGCTTTCTTT. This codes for CASRGTGGVGGAFF.